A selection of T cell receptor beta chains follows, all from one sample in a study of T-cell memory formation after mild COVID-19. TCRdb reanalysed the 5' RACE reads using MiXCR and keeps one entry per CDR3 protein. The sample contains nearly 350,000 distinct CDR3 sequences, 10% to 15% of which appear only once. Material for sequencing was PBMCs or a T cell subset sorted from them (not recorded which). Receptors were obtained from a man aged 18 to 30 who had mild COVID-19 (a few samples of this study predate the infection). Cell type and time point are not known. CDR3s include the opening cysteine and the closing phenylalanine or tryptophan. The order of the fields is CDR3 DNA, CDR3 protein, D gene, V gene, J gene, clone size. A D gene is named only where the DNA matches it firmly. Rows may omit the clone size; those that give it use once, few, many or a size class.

CDR3 DNA: TGTGCCAGCAGCCAGGGCGGATTCGACACCGGGGAGCTGTTTTTT
CDR3 protein: CASSQGGFDTGELFF
D gene: .
V gene: TRBV4-2
J gene: TRBJ2-2
clone size: few

CDR3 DNA: TGTGCCAGCAGCCATCGGACAGGGCCAACTTATGGCTACACCTTC
CDR3 protein: CASSHRTGPTYGYTF
D gene: TRBD1
V gene: TRBV3-1
J gene: TRBJ1-2
clone size: few

CDR3 DNA: TGTGCCAGCAGCGTAGCTTTGGGGGGCGCGAGCGGGAGCTCCTACAATGAGCAGTTCTTC
CDR3 protein: CASSVALGGASGSSYNEQFF
D gene: TRBD2
V gene: TRBV9
J gene: TRBJ2-1
clone size: .

CDR3 DNA: TGTGCCACCAGTGATTCCCCAGGCCTGGACAGTGTTTTCGGAGATACGCAGTATTTT
CDR3 protein: CATSDSPGLDSVFGDTQYF
D gene: .
V gene: TRBV24-1
J gene: TRBJ2-3
clone size: .

CDR3 DNA: TGCGCCAGCAGCTTGGGGGAAGATACGCAGTATTTT
CDR3 protein: CASSLGEDTQYF
D gene: .
V gene: TRBV5-1
J gene: TRBJ2-3
clone size: .

CDR3 DNA: TGTGCCAGCAGTTTAGGTCTCAACTATGGCTACACCTTC
CDR3 protein: CASSLGLNYGYTF
D gene: .
V gene: TRBV12-3/TRBV12-4
J gene: TRBJ1-2
clone size: few

CDR3 DNA: TGTGCCAGCAAGGTGCCCCGGAGGCTCACAGATACGCAGTATTTT
CDR3 protein: CASKVPRRLTDTQYF
D gene: .
V gene: TRBV7-9
J gene: TRBJ2-3
clone size: few

CDR3 DNA: TGTGCCAGCACATCTATGGGTGTGGAGGAGCTGTTTTTT
CDR3 protein: CASTSMGVEELFF
D gene: .
V gene: TRBV7-2
J gene: TRBJ2-2
clone size: .

CDR3 DNA: TGTGCCAGCAGTTTACTGGAGGGCTACGAGCAGTACTTC
CDR3 protein: CASSLLEGYEQYF
D gene: .
V gene: TRBV12-3/TRBV12-4
J gene: TRBJ2-7
clone size: .

CDR3 DNA: TGTGCCTGGACGACAGGGCTGAGAGAGACCCAGTACTTC
CDR3 protein: CAWTTGLRETQYF
D gene: TRBD1
V gene: TRBV30
J gene: TRBJ2-5
clone size: .

CDR3 DNA: TGCAGTGCTAGAGAGAGTAGAGGTCAGCCCCGGGGGGATGAGCAGTTCTTC
CDR3 protein: CSARESRGQPRGDEQFF
D gene: TRBD2
V gene: TRBV20-1
J gene: TRBJ2-1
clone size: few

CDR3 DNA: TGTGCCAGCAGCTTAGCCGGGAGTCCCTACAATGAGCAGTTCTTC
CDR3 protein: CASSLAGSPYNEQFF
D gene: .
V gene: TRBV7-3
J gene: TRBJ2-1
clone size: .

CDR3 DNA: TGCGCCAGCAATGAGGGACCGGATCTAGGTGAGCAGTTCTTC
CDR3 protein: CASNEGPDLGEQFF
D gene: .
V gene: TRBV5-1
J gene: TRBJ2-1
clone size: many

CDR3 DNA: TGTGCCAGCTCCCCAGGACAGGAGGTAGAGGCTTTCTTT
CDR3 protein: CASSPGQEVEAFF
D gene: TRBD1
V gene: TRBV18
J gene: TRBJ1-1
clone size: .

CDR3 DNA: TGCGCCAGCAGCCCAGACAGGGAACAAAATCAGCCCCAGCATTTT
CDR3 protein: CASSPDREQNQPQHF
D gene: TRBD1
V gene: TRBV4-3
J gene: TRBJ1-5
clone size: few

CDR3 DNA: TGTGCCAGCAGCTTGCAGACAGCGCGCAATCAGCCCCAGCATTTT
CDR3 protein: CASSLQTARNQPQHF
D gene: .
V gene: TRBV5-8
J gene: TRBJ1-5
clone size: .

CDR3 DNA: TGTGCCAGCAGTTACCAGCAAGGGTCAGGGAGGCAGCCCCAGCATTTT
CDR3 protein: CASSYQQGSGRQPQHF
D gene: .
V gene: TRBV6-6
J gene: TRBJ1-5
clone size: .

CDR3 DNA: TGTGCCAGCAGCGTAGCCCCCGGGACGGCGGGTAATGGTGAGCAGTTCTTC
CDR3 protein: CASSVAPGTAGNGEQFF
D gene: .
V gene: TRBV9
J gene: TRBJ2-1
clone size: .

CDR3 DNA: TGTGCCAGCAGTTACTCGGGCCTCCTCAACTATGGCTACACCTTC
CDR3 protein: CASSYSGLLNYGYTF
D gene: .
V gene: TRBV6-5
J gene: TRBJ1-2
clone size: .

CDR3 DNA: TGTGCCAGCAGCCCCGACAACCATGAGCAGTTCTTC
CDR3 protein: CASSPDNHEQFF
D gene: .
V gene: TRBV7-9
J gene: TRBJ2-1
clone size: few

CDR3 DNA: TGTGCCAGCAGTCTTGCGGACAGGGGGAGTGGGTACGAGCAGTACTTC
CDR3 protein: CASSLADRGSGYEQYF
D gene: TRBD1
V gene: TRBV12-3/TRBV12-4
J gene: TRBJ2-7
clone size: few